This T cell receptor (beta chain) was retrieved from a study of early T cells in non-severe SARS-CoV-2 infection. Study summary: Bulk RNA taken from unsorted whole blood was sequenced, leaving chains unpaired.

The study's findings and limits: VDJdb matching favored anti-spike CD8 responses, missing private and CD4 specificities.

The sample holds many counts of this clonotype. The antigen is not known. The V and J ends lost 6 bases and 5 bases respectively, with 22 bases between them. The germline gives CDR1 WNHNN, CDR2 SYGVQD (reference sequence). The CDR3 is made up of 16 amino acids. Researchers attached unique molecular identifiers to individual cDNA molecules. TCRdb ran MiXCR on the 5' RACE reads and lists one entry per CDR3 protein. The table lists 10,000 to 12,000 distinct CDR3 sequences, roughly 4.4% of them singletons, with more than 8% in the top ten. The sequenced sample consisted of whole blood. V is TRBV10-1 and J is TRBJ2-5; either TRBD1 or TRBD2 may supply D (6 bases each). The clonotype comes from an adult who was a healthcare worker with PCR-confirmed SARS-CoV-2 infection or an uninfected control (not recorded which). The CDR3 DNA is TGCGCCAGCAGGGGGGGCGTGGATAGCCGAGGCGAGACCCAGTACTTC. It encodes CASRGGVDSRGETQYF.